Listed below are T cell receptor beta chains from one sample, sequenced in a study. TCRdb redid the calling of the 5' RACE reads with MiXCR, one entry per CDR3 protein. The table lists 45,000 to 70,000 distinct CDR3 sequences, around 26% of them singletons. Sequencing was performed on tumor-infiltrating memory CD4+ T cells sorted from the breast tumor. All receptors derive from a female donor with breast cancer. Both conserved end residues are part of each CDR3. A D gene is named only where the DNA matches it firmly. Size is stated for part of the rows, as once, few or many counts, or as a class when the clone is expanded.

D: TRBD1; J: TRBJ2-1; V: TRBV7-9; size: few; DNA: TGTGCCAGCAGACCGGGACAGGGAACTTACAATGAGCAGTTCTTC; CDR3: CASRPGQGTYNEQFF
D: NA; J: TRBJ2-3; V: TRBV7-2; size: NA; DNA: TGTGCCAGCAGCTTAACCCCAAGGGATACGCAGTATTTT; CDR3: CASSLTPRDTQYF
D: TRBD2; J: TRBJ2-1; V: TRBV7-2; size: NA; DNA: TGTGCCAGCAGCCCCGGACTAGCGGGAGGGAAGTTCTTC; CDR3: CASSPGLAGGKFF
D: TRBD1; J: TRBJ1-3; V: TRBV4-2; size: NA; DNA: TGTGCCAGCAGCCCCAATCGACCGACAGGGAGGCACCGGTTGGGAAACACCATATATTTT; CDR3: CASSPNRPTGRHRLGNTIYF
D: NA; J: TRBJ2-3; V: TRBV7-2; size: few; DNA: TGTGCCAGCAGCTTAGGCAGGGATACGCAGTATTTT; CDR3: CASSLGRDTQYF
D: NA; J: TRBJ1-3; V: TRBV7-9; size: NA; DNA: TGTGCCAGCAGCTTATACCAGGGAAACACCATATATTTT; CDR3: CASSLYQGNTIYF
D: NA; J: TRBJ1-3; V: TRBV7-2; size: NA; DNA: TGTGCCAGCAGCAAAGAAGGGGTTAACTCTGGAAACACCATATATTTT; CDR3: CASSKEGVNSGNTIYF
D: NA; J: TRBJ1-2; V: TRBV29-1; size: many; DNA: TGCAGCGTTGAGATCTCTGGGTACTATGGCTACACCTTC; CDR3: CSVEISGYYGYTF
D: NA; J: TRBJ1-5; V: TRBV9; size: few; DNA: TGTGCCAGCAGCCATTCGGGAGGGGAGCAGCCCCAGCATTTT; CDR3: CASSHSGGEQPQHF
D: NA; J: TRBJ1-1; V: TRBV5-1; size: few; DNA: TGCGCCAGCAGCTTGGCCTCTGGGACTGCGAACACTGAAGCTTTCTTT; CDR3: CASSLASGTANTEAFF
D: NA; J: TRBJ2-7; V: TRBV12-3/TRBV12-4; size: NA; DNA: TGTGCCAGCAGTTTGGTGTCCGGGCTGGAGGAGCAGTACTTC; CDR3: CASSLVSGLEEQYF
D: NA; J: TRBJ2-1; V: TRBV5-1; size: NA; DNA: TGCGCCAGCTCCCGGGACGTCTACAATGAGCAGTTCTTC; CDR3: CASSRDVYNEQFF
D: TRBD2; J: TRBJ2-3; V: TRBV3-1; size: NA; DNA: TGTGCCAGCAGCCAAGTGGAGGGTGTGGCTAGCGGCGGGGCAGATACGCAGTATTTT; CDR3: CASSQVEGVASGGADTQYF
D: NA; J: TRBJ1-2; V: TRBV28; size: few; DNA: TGTGCCAGCGGGACCCCGTCGGGACCCTCGTATGGCTACACCTTC; CDR3: CASGTPSGPSYGYTF
D: NA; J: TRBJ1-1; V: TRBV5-1; size: NA; DNA: TGCGCCAGCAGCTTGGGAACAGACACTGAAGCTTTCTTT; CDR3: CASSLGTDTEAFF
D: NA; J: TRBJ2-1; V: TRBV24-1; size: few; DNA: TGTGCCACCAGTGACCCGGGGGTCCACAATGAGCAGTTCTTC; CDR3: CATSDPGVHNEQFF
D: NA; J: TRBJ2-2; V: TRBV6-1; size: few; DNA: TGTGCCAGCAATAGGGGGACGGGTGGAGCCGGGGAGCTGTTTTTT; CDR3: CASNRGTGGAGELFF
D: NA; J: TRBJ1-4; V: TRBV20-1; size: NA; DNA: TGCAGTGCTATTTTCAATGAAAAACTGTTTTTT; CDR3: CSAIFNEKLFF
D: NA; J: TRBJ2-3; V: TRBV28; size: NA; DNA: TGTGCCAGCAGTTTTACGGACAGCACAGATACGCAGTATTTT; CDR3: CASSFTDSTDTQYF
D: NA; J: TRBJ2-1; V: TRBV11-1; size: NA; DNA: TGTGCCAGCAGCCGCAGGGGCAGGCCGGGGGAGGAGCAGTTCTTC; CDR3: CASSRRGRPGEEQFF
D: TRBD1; J: TRBJ2-5; V: TRBV5-1; size: few; DNA: TGCGCCAGCAGCGTAGCATGGACAGGGGGATCAGAGACCCAGTACTTC; CDR3: CASSVAWTGGSETQYF
D: NA; J: TRBJ2-3; V: TRBV29-1; size: few; DNA: TGCAGCGTTGCGTCTCAGGGATACACAGATACGCAGTATTTT; CDR3: CSVASQGYTDTQYF
D: NA; J: TRBJ1-2; V: TRBV28; size: NA; DNA: TGTGCCAGCAGAAAACCGGACGGGTACTATGGCTACACCTTC; CDR3: CASRKPDGYYGYTF
D: TRBD1; J: TRBJ1-5; V: TRBV4-2; size: NA; DNA: TGTGCCAGCAGCCAAGAGTGGGACAGCAATCAGCCTCAGCATTTT; CDR3: CASSQEWDSNQPQHF
D: TRBD2; J: TRBJ2-3; V: TRBV6-2/TRBV6-3; size: few; DNA: TGTGCCAGCAGTCCTTTTACTAGCGTCCGCACAGATACGCAGTATTTT; CDR3: CASSPFTSVRTDTQYF
D: NA; J: TRBJ2-5; V: TRBV5-1; size: NA; DNA: TGCGCCAGCAGCTTGGCACCCGGAAAGCAAGAGACCCAGTACTTC; CDR3: CASSLAPGKQETQYF
D: NA; J: TRBJ1-5; V: TRBV2; size: few; DNA: TGTGCCAGCAGTGACACCGGCAATCAGCCCCAGCATTTT; CDR3: CASSDTGNQPQHF
D: NA; J: TRBJ1-1; V: TRBV6-2/TRBV6-3; size: NA; DNA: TGTGCCAGCAGTTCTGACCTGTTCAAAATGAACACTGAAGCTTTCTTT; CDR3: CASSSDLFKMNTEAFF
D: NA; J: TRBJ2-2; V: TRBV20-1; size: NA; DNA: TGCAGTGCTAGAGATAGGCGGTTCGGGGAGCTGTTTTTT; CDR3: CSARDRRFGELFF
D: NA; J: TRBJ2-7; V: TRBV7-2; size: NA; DNA: TGTGCCAGCAGCCCCCAGGGGGGGACCTACGAGCAGTACTTC; CDR3: CASSPQGGTYEQYF
D: TRBD1; J: TRBJ2-7; V: TRBV5-1; size: few; DNA: TGCGCCAGCAGCCTGACAGGGATTGCTATTTACGAGCAGTACTTC; CDR3: CASSLTGIAIYEQYF
D: NA; J: TRBJ2-2; V: TRBV7-8; size: NA; DNA: TGTGCCAGCAGCTTAAAACTCACAAACACCGGGGAGCTGTTTTTT; CDR3: CASSLKLTNTGELFF
D: TRBD1; J: TRBJ1-2; V: TRBV20-1; size: few; DNA: TGCAGTGCTAGGCCCAACAGGGGTGGTGGTGGCTACACCTTC; CDR3: CSARPNRGGGGYTF
D: NA; J: TRBJ2-2; V: TRBV5-1; size: few; DNA: TGCGCCAGCAGCTCCGACAGGTCTCTCACCGGGGAGCTGTTTTTT; CDR3: CASSSDRSLTGELFF
D: TRBD1; J: TRBJ2-7; V: TRBV6-1; size: few; DNA: TGTGCCAGCAGGGACAGGGGCCCCCCCTTCGACGAGCAGTACTTC; CDR3: CASRDRGPPFDEQYF
D: TRBD1; J: TRBJ2-4; V: TRBV7-2; size: many; DNA: TGTGCCAGCAGCCGAGGGACAGTCATGACCAAAAACATTCAGTACTTC; CDR3: CASSRGTVMTKNIQYF
D: NA; J: TRBJ1-2; V: TRBV5-6; size: once; DNA: TGTGCACGGCTGGACACCTTCTATGGCTACACCTTC; CDR3: CARLDTFYGYTF
D: NA; J: TRBJ1-2; V: TRBV28; size: many; DNA: TGTGCCAGCAGTTTATCTGTCTATGGCTACACCTTC; CDR3: CASSLSVYGYTF
D: NA; J: TRBJ1-3; V: TRBV5-1; size: NA; DNA: TGCGCCAGCAGCGAGTCAGGGGACGGAAACACCATATATTTT; CDR3: CASSESGDGNTIYF
D: NA; J: TRBJ1-5; V: TRBV12-3/TRBV12-4; size: NA; DNA: TGTGCCAGCAGCTCCGGGCCGTATCAGCCCCAGCATTTT; CDR3: CASSSGPYQPQHF
D: NA; J: TRBJ2-3; V: TRBV18; size: NA; DNA: TGTGCCAGCTCACCTCACCCGAAAGATACGCAGTATTTT; CDR3: CASSPHPKDTQYF
D: NA; J: TRBJ2-5; V: TRBV7-3; size: NA; DNA: TGTGCCAGCAGCTTTGGAGGGGCCGCGGAGACCCAGTACTTC; CDR3: CASSFGGAAETQYF
D: NA; J: TRBJ1-1; V: TRBV6-5; size: NA; DNA: TGTGCCAGCAGTCTCTTCCCCCTCCCGGGAAACACTGAAGCTTTCTTT; CDR3: CASSLFPLPGNTEAFF
D: NA; J: TRBJ2-5; V: TRBV29-1; size: NA; DNA: TGCAGCGTTGACATTGGTGAAGGGACCCAGTACTTC; CDR3: CSVDIGEGTQYF
D: TRBD1; J: TRBJ1-1; V: TRBV29-1; size: NA; DNA: TGCAGCGCGAAGACGGGACAGAGTGAAGCTCTCTTT; CDR3: CSAKTGQSEALF
D: NA; J: TRBJ2-4; V: TRBV6-8; size: few; DNA: TGTGCCAGCAGTTACCTCGGTTTAGCCAAAAACATTCAGTACTTC; CDR3: CASSYLGLAKNIQYF
D: NA; J: TRBJ1-2; V: TRBV10-3; size: few; DNA: TGTGCCACGACGGCAGGGGAAGCTGGCTACACCTTC; CDR3: CATTAGEAGYTF
D: NA; J: TRBJ2-2; V: TRBV20-1; size: NA; DNA: TGCAGTGCTAGAGATCGGGGTGAAGGCACCGGGGAGCTGTTTTTT; CDR3: CSARDRGEGTGELFF
D: TRBD1; J: TRBJ1-4; V: TRBV20-1; size: NA; DNA: TGCAGTGCTAGTGAAGGGGGCGCCGGTGAAAAACTGTTTTTT; CDR3: CSASEGGAGEKLFF
D: TRBD2; J: TRBJ2-5; V: TRBV20-1; size: NA; DNA: TGCAGTGCTAGAGATTCTAGCGGGAGTTCTGAGACCCAGTACTTC; CDR3: CSARDSSGSSETQYF
D: NA; J: TRBJ1-1; V: TRBV6-2/TRBV6-3; size: NA; DNA: TGTGCCAGCAAACCCCGGCGGGGGGTTGACACTGAAGCCTTCTTT; CDR3: CASKPRRGVDTEAFF
D: TRBD1; J: TRBJ2-7; V: TRBV27; size: NA; DNA: TGTGCCAGCAGTTGGGACAGGGAGGCCTACGAGCAGTACTTC; CDR3: CASSWDREAYEQYF
D: NA; J: TRBJ1-5; V: TRBV7-2; size: NA; DNA: TGTGCCAGCTCACAGGGAATGGGTCAGCCCCAGCATTTT; CDR3: CASSQGMGQPQHF
D: NA; J: TRBJ2-3; V: TRBV7-2; size: few; DNA: TGTGCCAGCAGCCAGGGCCAGGGGGATACGCAGTATTTT; CDR3: CASSQGQGDTQYF
D: NA; J: TRBJ1-6; V: TRBV20-1; size: many; DNA: TGCAGTGCTAGGGCAGACAGGCCGCTCTATAATTCACCCCTCCACTTT; CDR3: CSARADRPLYNSPLHF
D: TRBD1; J: TRBJ2-2; V: TRBV9; size: NA; DNA: TGTGCCAGCAGCGAGACAGGGGTGGTCACCGGGGAGCTGTTTTTT; CDR3: CASSETGVVTGELFF
D: NA; J: TRBJ1-5; V: TRBV28; size: NA; DNA: TGTGCCAGCGAATCTCCAAATCAGCCCCAGCATTTT; CDR3: CASESPNQPQHF
D: NA; J: TRBJ1-1; V: TRBV7-8; size: few; DNA: TGTGCCAGCACCTTCGACAGTGAAGCTTTCTTT; CDR3: CASTFDSEAFF